The TCR beta chain described here comes from a study of blood T cell repertoires in COVID-19. In the authors' workflow: By means of reference gene primer amplification, nucleated cell counts were estimated. Produced via immunoSEQ multiplex PCR; TCRdb's table is partial and in-frame only. That table furnishes V, J and clone size, whereas the DNA furnished D and trimming. The table has 250,000 to 400,000 clones, around 90% seen once; the top ten hold less than 3.5%. J gave up 0 bases and V 1 base, and 1 base lay outside the gene matches. In germline, CDR1 is GTSNPN, CDR2 SVGIG (reference sequence). The CDR3 is 14 residues long.

This clonotype originated in a woman under 40 with COVID-19, enrolled during active disease. The V gene is TRBV30, the J gene TRBJ1-1, with 8 bases identical to TRBD1. Specimen: peripheral blood. CDR3 loop: CAWSGDRMNTEAFF. In DNA form, the CDR3 reads TGTGCCTGGAGTGGGGACAGGATGAACACTGAAGCTTTCTTT.